This is a list of T cell receptor beta chains from one sample in a study of neurological immune-mediated disorders. TCRdb reprocessed the 5' RACE reads via MiXCR and lists one record per CDR3 protein. In the table there are 50,000 or so distinct CDR3 sequences, about 25% of which are singletons. The material sequenced was PBMCs. The receptors come from a woman aged 70-85 years in good health. CDR3s include the opening cysteine and the closing phenylalanine or tryptophan. D genes are given only for firm matches. A row's size may be missing; if present it is once, few, many or a size class.

many	TRBV20-1	TRBD2	TRBJ2-3	TGCAGTGCGAACGGAGGACTAGCGGGGGCCAGCACAGATACGCAGTATTTT	CSANGGLAGASTDTQYF
once	TRBV9	TRBD1	TRBJ2-1	TGTGCCAGCAGCGTAGGGCAGGGGGCAAACAATGAGCAGTTCTTC	CASSVGQGANNEQFF
many	TRBV10-3	NA	TRBJ2-3	TGTGCCATCAGTGAGGGAATTGTTACCACAGATACGCAGTATTTT	CAISEGIVTTDTQYF
NA	TRBV5-1	NA	TRBJ1-1	TGCGCCAGCAGCTTGACTCATTTGAACACTGAAGCTTTCTTT	CASSLTHLNTEAFF
few	TRBV5-1	TRBD1	TRBJ2-1	TGCGCCAGCAGCGGCGGGACAGGGGGCTACAATGAGCAGTTCTTC	CASSGGTGGYNEQFF
many	TRBV29-1	NA	TRBJ1-2	TGCAGCGTTACCTTTTCTAACTATGGCTACACCTTC	CSVTFSNYGYTF
NA	TRBV12-3/TRBV12-4	TRBD1	TRBJ2-4	TGTGCCAGCAGCTTGGGACAGGGAGGAAACATTCAGTACTTC	CASSLGQGGNIQYF
many	TRBV20-1	TRBD2	TRBJ2-7	TGCAGTGCTATCCCGATTCGGGGACTAGCGGTAGGCGGGATCTACGAGCAGTACTTC	CSAIPIRGLAVGGIYEQYF
once	TRBV11-2	NA	TRBJ1-3	TGTGCCAGCAGCTTAGGGGGCATCTCTGGAAACACCATATATTTT	CASSLGGISGNTIYF
many	TRBV5-1	TRBD2	TRBJ2-7	TGCGCCAGCAGCTCCTACGGACTAGCGGGGTCCTACGAGCAGTACTTC	CASSSYGLAGSYEQYF
many	TRBV11-2	TRBD2	TRBJ2-7	TGTGCCAGCAGCCTACTCCGGACTAGCGGGCTCGAGCAGTACTTC	CASSLLRTSGLEQYF
many	TRBV28	NA	TRBJ1-3	TGTGCCAGCAGTTTAGGGCACTCTGGAAACACCATATATTTT	CASSLGHSGNTIYF
many	TRBV10-2	TRBD1	TRBJ1-1	TGCGCCAGCAGTTGGACAGGGACGAACACTGAAGCTTTCTTT	CASSWTGTNTEAFF
few	TRBV12-3/TRBV12-4	TRBD1	TRBJ2-7	TGTGCCAGCATGCTGACGACAGGGAGACACGAGCAGTACTTC	CASMLTTGRHEQYF
many	TRBV5-1	NA	TRBJ1-1	TGCGCCAGCAGCTCTACCTCGACCCGGGCTTTCTTT	CASSSTSTRAFF
many	TRBV15	NA	TRBJ2-1	TGTGCCACCAGCAGAGAGCCGAGATATGAGCAGTTCTTC	CATSREPRYEQFF
many	TRBV20-1	TRBD1	TRBJ1-1	TGCAGTGCTAATCGGGACAGTCCTGAAGCTTTCTTT	CSANRDSPEAFF
many	TRBV15	TRBD2	TRBJ2-1	TGTGCCACCAGCAGAGAGCTAGCGGGAGATAATGAGCAGTTCTTC	CATSRELAGDNEQFF